This TCR beta chain was retrieved from a study of molecular identifiers for immune sequencing clone quantification. The study, taken as a whole, reports: Beyond 20 RNA copies, clones held over 98% of effector molecules, compared with under 1% in naive cells.

Sorting defined naive CD8 T cells as CD8+CD4-CCR7+CD45RA+. Methods described previously, with TCR primers listed, were used for bulk TCR libraries. One entry per CDR3 protein, called by TCRdb with MiXCR from the PCR reads. Among approximately 320,000 distinct CDR3 sequences listed, roughly 24% were seen once. Concerning this clonotype: Antigen unknown.

This TCR came from a human donor in good health. Some libraries in this study had Jurkat cell RNA spiked in. The sample consisted of naive CD8+ T cells from blood, with Jurkat cell RNA spiked in. Sample subset: FACS-sorted CD8+CD4-CCR7+CD45RA+ naive T cells.

The CDR3 is CASSPLGLGTTDTQYF. CDR3 nucleotide sequence: TGTGCCAGCAGCCCCCTCGGATTGGGGACGACAGATACGCAGTATTTT. The J gene is TRBJ2-3, the V gene TRBV7-9, with D perhaps TRBD1 or TRBD2 (5 bases each). The CDR3 totals 16 residues. Trimming took off 5 bases at V and 3 bases at J, with 18 bases between the two ends. Germline V gene data show CDR1 as SEHNR and CDR2 as FQNEAQ (reference sequence).